This T cell receptor (beta chain) was obtained from a study of CD8 T cells in ankylosing spondylitis. Unmatched junction bases numbered 8, after V lost 3 bases and J lost 0 bases. Germline assignment: CDR1 SGHTA and CDR2 FQGNSA. The CDR3 contains 16 residues. Many counts were recorded for this clonotype. Antigen unknown. General study findings and limits: Enrichment of disease-linked clones was reportedly significant in matched ankylosing spondylitis synovial fluid.

Using its own MiXCR run on the 5' RACE reads, TCRdb lists one record per CDR3 protein. The sample shows roughly 250,000 distinct CDR3 sequences, 7.5% to 9% of them seen only once. The source material was blood, either unsorted or a sorted T cell fraction (not recorded which). This rearrangement joins TRBV7-2 to TRBJ2-7, with 7 bases fitting TRBD2. This sequence originates from a male donor with ankylosing spondylitis or in good health (not recorded which). CDR3 sequence (DNA): TGTGCCAGCAGCTTGTCCGGGGGAGGGAGCTCCTACGAGCAGTACTTC. It encodes CASSLSGGGSSYEQYF.